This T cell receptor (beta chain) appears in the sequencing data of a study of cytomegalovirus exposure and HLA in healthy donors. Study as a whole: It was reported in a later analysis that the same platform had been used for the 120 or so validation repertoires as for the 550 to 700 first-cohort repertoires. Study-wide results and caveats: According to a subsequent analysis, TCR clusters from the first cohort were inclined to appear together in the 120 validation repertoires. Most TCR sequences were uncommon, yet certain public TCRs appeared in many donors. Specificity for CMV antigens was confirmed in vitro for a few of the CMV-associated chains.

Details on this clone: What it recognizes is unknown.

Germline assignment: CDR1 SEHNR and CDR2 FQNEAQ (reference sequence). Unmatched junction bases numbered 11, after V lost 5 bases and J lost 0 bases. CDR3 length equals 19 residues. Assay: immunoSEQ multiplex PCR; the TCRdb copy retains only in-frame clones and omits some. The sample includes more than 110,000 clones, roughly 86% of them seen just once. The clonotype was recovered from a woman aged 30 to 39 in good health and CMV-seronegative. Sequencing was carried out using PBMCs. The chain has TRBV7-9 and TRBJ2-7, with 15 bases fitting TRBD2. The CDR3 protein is CASSQPGLAGGSSSYEQYF. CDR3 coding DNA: TGTGCCAGCAGCCAACCGGGACTAGCGGGGGGATCAAGCTCCTACGAGCAGTACTTC.